These T cell receptor beta chains were read from a single sample in a study of T cell changes during pregnancy in multiple sclerosis. Generated by immunoSEQ multiplex PCR, the TCRdb table keeps only in-frame clones and is missing some. The table has 10,000 to 15,000 clones, almost 90% seen once. Here the sequenced sample was CD8+ T cells from peripheral blood mononuclear cells, taken after pregnancy. The receptor source for this set is a female donor in good health, enrolled as a control in a pregnancy study. Both conserved end residues are part of each CDR3. The D gene is left open where the match is weak. Some rows mark clone size as missing; the rest say once, few, many or name a class of expanded clone.

clone_size j_call v_call cdr3_length d_call cdr3_nt cdr3_aa
. TRBJ2-7 TRBV5-6 15 . TGTGCCAGCACCGTGGCCGGGACTTTCCCGTACGAGCAGTACTTC CASTVAGTFPYEQYF
. TRBJ2-5 TRBV7-9 15 TRBD2 TGTGCCAGCAGCTCCAGACTAGCGGGCCAAGAGACCCAGTACTTC CASSSRLAGQETQYF
medium-sized TRBJ1-1 TRBV4-2 12 . TGTGCCAGCAGCCACCGGGACAATGAAGCTTTCTTT CASSHRDNEAFF
once TRBJ1-1 TRBV28 14 . TGTGCCAGCGGCAAGATCAGGGGCAACACTGAAGCTTTCTTT CASGKIRGNTEAFF
once TRBJ2-7 TRBV13 13 . TGTGCCAGCAGCTACGGGACAACCTACGAGCAGTACTTC CASSYGTTYEQYF
. TRBJ2-7 TRBV27 13 . TGTGCCAGCAGTTTTAAGGGGATCCACGAGCAGTACTTC CASSFKGIHEQYF
. TRBJ2-3 TRBV9 15 TRBD2 TGTGCCAGCAGAGAACTAGCGGGGGGGCTAGGTACGCAGTATTTT CASRELAGGLGTQYF
few TRBJ1-5 TRBV5-5 15 . TGTGCCAGCTCACTTTTCCAGACAGGCGAACAGCCCCAGCATTTT CASSLFQTGEQPQHF
. TRBJ2-1 TRBV27 20 TRBD1 TGTGCCAGCAGGACCACTTACCGGGACAGGGTCCCTTTTTCCTACAATGAGCAGTTCTTC CASRTTYRDRVPFSYNEQFF
. TRBJ2-7 TRBV19 16 TRBD2 TGTGCCAGTAGTATTCGGGGTAGCGGGAGAGTCTACGAGCAGTACTTC CASSIRGSGRVYEQYF
. TRBJ2-2 TRBV28 13 . TGTGCCAGCTGTCTAATAGACACCGGGGAGCTGTTTTTT CASCLIDTGELFF
. TRBJ2-1 TRBV5-1 13 TRBD1 TGCGCCAGCAGAAAGGACAGGAGCAATGAGCAGTTCTTC CASRKDRSNEQFF
few TRBJ1-1 TRBV4-3 13 . TGCGCCAGCAGCCAGGGTACAGAGAATGAAGCTTTCTTT CASSQGTENEAFF
once TRBJ2-5 TRBV7-9 14 . TGTGCCAGCAGCCAACTTAGAGTTGGAGAGACCCAGTACTTC CASSQLRVGETQYF
. TRBJ2-1 TRBV7-2 15 TRBD2 TGTGCCAGCAGCTCTCGGGACTCCGGGGGGGGTGAGCAGTTCTTC CASSSRDSGGGEQFF
. TRBJ2-2 TRBV4-3 14 . TGCGCCAGCAGCCAAGACAGGAACACCGGGGAGCTGTTTTTT CASSQDRNTGELFF
once TRBJ2-7 TRBV2 12 . TGTGCCAGCAGTGAACGAGGTTTGGAGCAGTACTTC CASSERGLEQYF
. TRBJ2-7 TRBV28 14 . TGTGCCACCGTATCCGGGACACTTAACTCCGAGCAGTACTTC CATVSGTLNSEQYF
. TRBJ2-1 TRBV7-8 14 TRBD2 TGTGCCAGCAGCTTCGCGGGAGAAGGCAATGAGCAGTTCTTC CASSFAGEGNEQFF
. TRBJ2-6 TRBV6-4 15 . TGTGCCAGCAGTGATACTAGGTCTGGGGCCAACGTCCTGACTTTC CASSDTRSGANVLTF
few TRBJ2-5 TRBV5-1 15 TRBD2 TGCGCCAGCAGCTTGTACGGGGGGGGACAAGAGACCCAGTACTTC CASSLYGGGQETQYF
large TRBJ1-5 TRBV19 18 . TGTGCCAGTAGTATTGGGGGGGAATTGAACAGGGTAGGACAGCCCCAGCATTTT CASSIGGELNRVGQPQHF
. TRBJ2-7 TRBV19 16 TRBD2 TGTGCCAGTAGTATAGAGGCTAGCGGGGGTGCATACGAGCAGTACTTC CASSIEASGGAYEQYF
. TRBJ1-2 TRBV10-2 16 . TGCGCCAGCAGTGACCACTTCGCGGGGTTAAAGGGGAGCTACACCTTC CASSDHFAGLKGSYTF
. TRBJ1-6 TRBV6-5 15 . TGTGCCAGCAGTTATAACAGGCTCGAGAGCTCACCCCTCCACTTT CASSYNRLESSPLHF
. TRBJ2-1 TRBV10-3 17 . TGTGCCATCAGCTCAGGGTTGGGTATCCCGGCCGGGAATGAGCAGTTCTTC CAISSGLGIPAGNEQFF
. TRBJ2-1 TRBV27 22 TRBD2 TGTGCCAGCAGTCCTATACCTGTGATAGCGGGAGTGAATTCGGTTTCCTACAATGAGCAGTTCTTC CASSPIPVIAGVNSVSYNEQFF
once TRBJ2-7 TRBV4-1 17 . TGCGCCAGCAGCCAAGAATCAGGGACTGGAGGCTCCTACGAGCAGTACTTC CASSQESGTGGSYEQYF
. TRBJ1-1 TRBV2 12 . TGTGCCAGCAGTGTAATGAACACTGAAGCTTTCTTT CASSVMNTEAFF
medium-sized TRBJ2-6 TRBV4-3 17 TRBD1 TGCGCCAGCAGCCAGGGACAGAGTATCTCTGGGGCCAACGTCCTGACTTTC CASSQGQSISGANVLTF
. TRBJ2-1 TRBV21-1 14 . TGTGCCAGCAGCTGGGGCGGGAGACGTAATGAGCAGTTCTTC CASSWGGRRNEQFF
. TRBJ1-1 TRBV4-1 17 . TGCGCCAGCAGCCAAGATCGGTATGCTGGAGGGAACACTGAAGCTTTCTTT CASSQDRYAGGNTEAFF
once TRBJ1-1 TRBV30 11 . TGTGCCTGGATTCGGGGCACTGAAGCTTTCTTT CAWIRGTEAFF
once TRBJ2-7 TRBV7-6 14 TRBD2 TGTGCCAGCAGCCAAATGGGACTATCCTACGAGCAGTACTTC CASSQMGLSYEQYF
. TRBJ2-1 TRBV6-4 16 TRBD2 TGTGCCAGCAGTGTAGCGGGGGACGCGTCCTACAATGAGCAGTTCTTC CASSVAGDASYNEQFF
. TRBJ2-4 TRBV7-9 17 TRBD2 TGTGCCAGCAGTCCGGGAGGGGGATGGGGTTCCAAAAACATTCAGTACTTC CASSPGGGWGSKNIQYF
. TRBJ1-4 TRBV28 15 TRBD1 TGTGCCAGCAGGGCGGGACAGGGGGAGAGCGAAAAACTGTTTTTT CASRAGQGESEKLFF
few TRBJ1-4 TRBV6-1 15 . TGTGCCAGCAGTCCCGACGGAGCAACTAATGAAAAACTGTTTTTT CASSPDGATNEKLFF
. TRBJ2-1 TRBV6-4 15 TRBD2 TGTGCCAGCAGTGCGGTAGCGGGAGAGTACAATGAGCAGTTCTTC CASSAVAGEYNEQFF
once TRBJ2-1 TRBV6-1 15 TRBD1 TGTGCCAGCAGTGAAGGGGCAGGGGGAGAGGATGAGCAGTTCTTC CASSEGAGGEDEQFF
. TRBJ2-1 TRBV7-2 16 TRBD2 TGTGCCAGCAGCTCGCAACTAGCGGGGGGATACAATGAGCAGTTCTTC CASSSQLAGGYNEQFF
. TRBJ2-1 TRBV7-9 15 TRBD1 TGTGCCAGCAGCTTCACAAGGGGGCTCGACAATGAGCAGTTCTTC CASSFTRGLDNEQFF
once TRBJ2-7 TRBV4-1 16 . TGCGCCAGCAGCCAAGATTCGATAGCGGCCTCCTACGAGCAGTACTTC CASSQDSIAASYEQYF
. TRBJ2-2 TRBV7-9 14 TRBD1 TGTGCCAGCAACCTTCAGGGGGCGGTCGGGGAGCTGTTTTTT CASNLQGAVGELFF